Presented here are 11 T cell receptor beta chains from one specimen sequenced in a study of blood T cells in healthy people across ages (dated by TCRdb to 2013 to 2016). Library preparation used 5' RACE. The sequencer listed for this sample is Illumina HiSeq 2500. A second PCR of about 7 to 12 cycles was performed with a sample-barcoded 5' primer and a J-beta primer mix. TCRdb ran its own pipeline on the public reads, namely fastp trimming at Q25 and MiXCR clone calling, and kept in-frame beta chains. Each CDR3 protein appears once, grouped with its most common genes and DNA. The sample records 1.5 million to 2 million distinct CDR3 sequences, about 49% of which are singletons. The biggest ten clones account for over 2% of the sample. Specimen: blood. The receptor set was obtained from a woman aged 40 to 50 in good health.

Of note for this clonotype: A junction end diverges from the germline sequence, so it may reflect a read error. This sequence joins TRBV20-1 and TRBJ2-1, with TRBD2 matching 12 bases. The CDR3 sequence is 14 residues long. Germline-derived CDR1 and CDR2 are DFQATT and SNEGSKA (reference sequence). CDR3: CGAPSGGALHEQFF. The CDR3 DNA reads TGCGGTGCTCCTAGCGGGGGGGCCTTACATGAGCAGTTCTTC.

This clonotype was detected a few times. The J gene is TRBJ2-7, the V gene TRBV7-2; D not resolved. The CDR3 is 15 amino acids. CDR1 SGHTA and CDR2 FQGNSA come from the germline V gene. V lost 4 bases, J lost 2 bases, and 15 bases lay in between. In DNA, the CDR3 is TGTGCCAGCAGCTCAAGTCCAGGCTCCCCCTACGAGCAGTACTTC. The encoded protein is CASSSSPGSPYEQYF.

This chain joins TRBV10-3 and TRBJ2-1; 9 bases are shared with TRBD1. The CDR3 extends over 14 amino acids. V gave up 5 bases and J gave up 13 bases; unmatched junction bases: 12. Germline values: CDR1 ENHRY, CDR2 SYGVKD. DNA of the CDR3: TGTGCCATCAGTCAACAGGGGGCCGTGGAGACCCAGTTCTTC. The encoded protein is CAISQQGAVETQFF.

This clonotype showed up just a few times. DNA of the CDR3: TGCGCCAGCAGCCAAGACGCCGGGACAGGGGCCTATGGCTACACCTTC. This gives the protein CASSQDAGTGAYGYTF. The chain combines TRBV4-3 with TRBJ1-2, with 10 positions matching TRBD1. Germline lookup yields CDR1 LGHNA and CDR2 YSLEER. The J segment lost 4 bases and the V segment lost 0 bases, leaving 5 bases of the junction unmatched. The CDR3 spans 16 residues.

V usage is TRBV7-2 and J usage is TRBJ2-7; TRBD1 is a possible D gene (5 bases). Germline CDR1 and CDR2: SGHTA and FQGNSA. This CDR3 is 15 amino acids long. Trimming took off 4 bases at V and 3 bases at J, with 16 bases between the two ends. CDR3 loop: CASSSPGRALYEQYF. CDR3 nucleotides: TGTGCCAGCAGCTCCCCTGGCAGGGCCCTCTACGAGCAGTACTTC.

The chain has TRBV7-2 and TRBJ2-5, with TRBD2 matching 7 bases. Germline V CDR1 and CDR2: SGHTA, FQGNSA. This CDR3 has 14 residues. V lost 8 bases to trimming and J lost 3 bases; unmatched junction nucleotides: 9. In DNA form, the CDR3 reads TGTGCCAGCCGAACCTGGGGGGGTGAAGAGACCCAGTACTTC. Translating gives CASRTWGGEETQYF. The whole variable domain, filled in from reference TRBV7-2 and TRBJ2-5, reads GAGVSQSPSNKVTEKGKDVELRCDPISGHTALYWYRQSLGQGLEFLIYFQGNSAPDKSGLPSDRFSAERTGGSVSTLTIQRTQQEDSAVYLCASRTWGGEETQYFGPGTRLLVL.

The sample holds a few counts of this clonotype. The chain employs TRBV4-3 and TRBJ1-2; D is undetermined. Germline CDR1 and CDR2: LGHNA and YSLEER. The CDR3 runs 14 residues. The V end lost 0 bases, the J end lost 2 bases, and 7 bases lay between the germline ends. The CDR3 bases are TGCGCCAGCAGCCAAGACGGGGAAAACTATGGCTACACCTTC. Translating it yields CASSQDGENYGYTF.

The chain combines TRBV3-1 with TRBJ2-1, with D uncertain. Trimming took off 6 bases at V and 6 bases at J, with 15 bases between the two ends. CDR3 size: 14 residues. Germline values: CDR1 LGHDT, CDR2 YNNKEL (reference sequence). The CDR3 coding sequence is TGTGCCAGCAGGCGACTGGGCGCTCGCAATGAGCAGTTCTTC. Translation gives CASRRLGARNEQFF.

The chain couples TRBV12-3 or TRBV12-4 to TRBJ2-4, with a possible D match to TRBD1 (5 bases). This CDR3 has 15 residues. The germline V and J ends were trimmed by 5 bases and 3 bases, with 14 bases remaining between them. The CDR3 DNA reads TGTGCCAGCAGTGACAGATCGGAGATCAAAAACATTCAGTACTTC. As protein: CASSDRSEIKNIQYF.

This clonotype was seen a handful of times. V usage is TRBV7-2 and J usage is TRBJ2-3; 15 nucleotides match TRBD2. Germline V gene lookup returns CDR1 SGHTA and CDR2 FQGNSA. With 8 bases clipped from V and 2 bases from J, the junction kept 2 bases outside the gene matches. CDR3 length equals 15 residues. CDR3 loop: CASGTSGGFTDTQYF. In DNA form, the CDR3 reads TGTGCCAGCGGGACTAGCGGGGGGTTCACAGATACGCAGTATTTT.

This clonotype has more than one count but fewer than ten. The genes are TRBV5-6 and TRBJ1-2, with 7 bases lining up with TRBD1. The CDR3 runs 15 residues. V lost 0 bases and J lost 6; bases outside the gene matches: 8. Germline V gene lookup returns CDR1 SGHDT and CDR2 YYEEEE. As DNA, the CDR3 is TGTGCCAGCAGCTTGGACCTGGGACAGAGGAATGGCTACACCTTC. Translated: CASSLDLGQRNGYTF. The variable domain in full, with the rest retrieved from reference TRBV5-6 and TRBJ1-2, is DAGVTQSPTHLIKTRGQQVTLRCSPKSGHDTVSWYQQALGQGPQFIFQYYEEEERQRGNFPDRFSGHQFPNYSSELNVNALLLGDSALYLCASSLDLGQRNGYTFGSGTRLTVV.